The 10 T cell receptor beta chains presented below share a single source sample, sequenced in a study of chemoradiotherapy in HPV16-positive cancers. The method was immunoSEQ multiplex PCR; TCRdb's version includes in-frame clones alone and lacks a portion of them. Here the sample spans roughly 10,000 clones, 70% to 85% being singletons. The specimen was taken from a patient who underwent chemoradiotherapy. The source is a human donor with HPV-associated anogenital cancer.

This clone was seen only a few times. Other nucleotide sequences in the sample specify the same CDR3. CDR3 bases: TGTGCCAGTAGTCCCCGGACAGCAAATAGCAATCAGCCCCAGCATTTT. Its translation is CASSPRTANSNQPQHF. The rearrangement uses TRBV19 and TRBJ1-5; a weak D match, TRBD1 (6 bases). The CDR3 contains 16 residues. V lost 5 bases and J 0 bases, leaving 14 bases between the germline ends. Germline V gene lookup returns CDR1 LNHDA and CDR2 SQIVND (reference sequence).

This clone is a singleton in its sample. This chain joins TRBV7-2 and TRBJ2-1; maybe TRBD2 (5 bases). The CDR3 runs 18 residues. The germline gives CDR1 SGHTA, CDR2 FQGNSA. Trimming left V 4 bases short and J 8 bases short, with 27 bases between. DNA for the CDR3: TGTGCCAGCAGCTATCAATGGAGCGGAGCCGCGTCTGGGGATGAGCAGTTCTTC. Translated: CASSYQWSGAASGDEQFF.

This clone was counted between two and nine times. The chain joins TRBV7-9 to TRBJ1-5; D not certain. Germline CDR1 is SEHNR and CDR2 is FQNEAQ (reference sequence). Trimming removed 0 bases from V and 5 bases from J, with 11 bases in between. The CDR3 has 15 amino acids. The CDR3 spells CASSLAGGRDQPQHF. The CDR3 nucleotides are TGTGCCAGCAGCTTAGCGGGAGGCAGAGATCAGCCCCAGCATTTT.

This chain links TRBV30 with TRBJ1-3, with D perhaps TRBD1 (5 bases). The CDR3 is 15 residues long. From germline, CDR1 is GTSNPN and CDR2 SVGIG (reference sequence). Trimming removed 4 bases from V and 0 bases from J, with 13 bases in between. The DNA of the CDR3 is TGTGCCTGGACCCCGGGACCTCTCTCTGGAAACACCATATATTTT. Translated, it gives CAWTPGPLSGNTIYF.

The chain employs TRBV9 and TRBJ2-1, with 8 bases aligning to TRBD2. This CDR3 has 14 amino acids. The germline V gene has CDR1 SGDLS and CDR2 YYNGEE. Losses at the gene ends were 1 base for V and 9 bases for J; bases not matched to a gene: 6. CDR3 in DNA: TGTGCCAGCAGCGTAAAAGCGGGAGTCTCTGAGCAGTTCTTC. Protein product: CASSVKAGVSEQFF.

This chain uses TRBV6-1 with TRBJ2-7, with TRBD2 as a possible D gene (6 bases). The CDR3 length is 14 residues. Germline loops: CDR1 MNHNS, CDR2 SASEGT. The V end was cut by 7 bases, the J end by 4 bases, with 17 bases between. In DNA, the CDR3 is TGTGCCAGCAAACCGGACTACCTGATTTACGAGCAGTACGTC. This encodes CASKPDYLIYEQYV.

The V call is TRBV4-3, the J call TRBJ1-1; D gene ambiguous. V was pared by 0 bases and J by 4 bases, with 12 bases between. The germline gives CDR1 LGHNA, CDR2 YSLEER. This CDR3 contains 15 residues. The CDR3 bases are TGCGCCAGCAGCCAAGATCCCGGGTCGCGCACTGAAGCTTTCTTT. This gives the protein CASSQDPGSRTEAFF.

The table lists this clone with a count of one. This chain uses TRBV19 with TRBJ2-3, with D hard to call. Germline V CDR1 and CDR2: LNHDA, SQIVND (reference sequence). This CDR3 is built from 17 residues. V was trimmed by 4 bases and J by 2 bases, leaving 19 bases between them. Written as DNA, the CDR3 is TGTGCCAGTAGTAAAGTCCCGGGCTCCACTATCACAGATACGCAGTATTTT. Residues: CASSKVPGSTITDTQYF.

The chain links TRBV4-1 to TRBJ2-5, with TRBD1 matching over 7 bases. In germline, CDR1 is MGHRA, CDR2 YSYEKL. The CDR3 spans 14 residues. The trim removed 3 bases at V and 4 bases at J, leaving 5 bases unmatched. The CDR3 nucleotides are TGCGCCAGCAGCCAGAGGGGGCCAGGAGAGACCCAGTACTTC. Translating it yields CASSQRGPGETQYF.

This rearrangement joins TRBV6-6 to TRBJ2-3, with TRBD2 identical over 13 bases. CDR1 is MNHNY and CDR2 is SVGAGI in the germline V gene (reference sequence). With 6 bases clipped from V and 3 bases from J, the junction kept 3 bases outside the gene matches. The CDR3 extends over 15 amino acids. The CDR3 DNA is TGTGCCAGCAGGGGGACTAGCGGGGTGACAGATACGCAGTATTTT. Its translation is CASRGTSGVTDTQYF.